The 8 T cell receptor beta chains below come from one sample, sequenced in a study of blood T cell repertoires in COVID-19 (dated by TCRdb to 2020 to 2022). Library preparation employed the immunoSEQ multiplex PCR assay. TCRdb retrieved this table from immuneACCESS and kept in-frame rearrangements only. Not all clones are present; in checked studies, unresolved V genes account for under half, and no reason is known for the remainder. A total of about 170,000 clones appear in this sample, 65% to 85% of them only once. In total, the top ten clones hold roughly 2.8% of the sample. Sequenced: peripheral blood. The receptors stem from a woman aged 55-70 years with acute or convalescent COVID-19.

The DNA for the CDR3 is TGCGCCAGCAGTGAGTCGTACATGGGCAGCTACAATGAGCAGTTCTTC. Amino acids: CASSESYMGSYNEQFF. The chain uses TRBV10-1 and TRBJ2-1; D gene ambiguous. The germline V and J ends were trimmed by 0 bases and 3 bases, with 12 bases remaining between them. Germline V CDR1 and CDR2: WNHNN, SYGVQD (reference sequence). The CDR3 is made up of 16 amino acids.

The rearrangement joins TRBV6-2 or TRBV6-3 to TRBJ1-6; D possibly corresponds to TRBD1 (6 bases). The CDR3 runs 13 residues. Germline assignment: CDR1 MNHEY and CDR2 SVGEGT. V lost 3 bases, J lost 10 bases, and 10 bases lay in between. As DNA, the CDR3 is TGTGCCAGCAGTTATACAGGGAACTCACCCCTCCACTTT. Translating it yields CASSYTGNSPLHF.

J is TRBJ1-1 and V is TRBV18; maybe TRBD1 (5 bases). With 6 bases removed from V and 9 bases from J, the gap between germline ends came to 17 bases. Germline CDR1 reads KGHSH; CDR2 reads LQKENI. The CDR3 runs to 13 residues. The CDR3 bases are TGTGCCAGCTCCCCATTGTTGACAGAGCAAGCTTTCTTT. This gives the protein CASSPLLTEQAFF.

This chain links TRBV4-2 with TRBJ2-2; a possible D gene is TRBD1 (6 bases). Germline CDR1 reads LGHNA; CDR2 reads YNFKEQ. CDR3 length equals 18 residues. V lost 0 bases and J 4 bases, leaving 18 bases between the germline ends. As DNA, the CDR3 is TGTGCCAGCAGCCAAGATGTATTGGGGGCTGCGAGCACCGGGGAGCTGTTTTTT. Protein: CASSQDVLGAASTGELFF.

This clone was counted a few times. The V gene is TRBV4-2, the J gene TRBJ1-2; 7 bases agree with TRBD1. This CDR3 has 16 amino acids. CDR1 LGHNA and CDR2 YNFKEQ come from the germline V gene. V was pared by 0 bases and J by 2 bases, with 6 bases of the junction left unmatched. CDR3 in amino acids: CASSQDRTGFNYGYTF. In nucleotides, the CDR3 is TGTGCCAGCAGCCAAGATCGGACAGGCTTCAACTATGGCTACACCTTC.

The V and J genes are TRBV5-1 and TRBJ2-2; the D gene is possibly TRBD1 (6 bases). The V and J ends lost 4 bases and 0 bases respectively, with 13 bases between them. The length of the CDR3 is 16 residues. In germline, CDR1 is SGHRS, CDR2 YFSETQ. As DNA, the CDR3 is TGCGCCAGCAGCCTTAACGACAGGCCGAACACCGGGGAGCTGTTTTTT. Translated: CASSLNDRPNTGELFF.

This clone was detected only once. The chain carries TRBV3-1 (or the pseudogene TRBV3-2) and TRBJ1-4, with D maybe TRBD1 (6 bases). With 3 bases removed from V and 7 bases from J, the gap between germline ends came to 15 bases. CDR1 LGHDT and CDR2 YNNKEL come from the germline V gene (reference sequence). The CDR3 loop spans 15 amino acids. The CDR3 is CASSHFYRDGEKLFF. In nucleotides, the CDR3 is TGTGCCAGCAGCCATTTTTACAGGGACGGTGAAAAACTGTTTTTT.

The chain employs TRBV7-2 and TRBJ2-1, with TRBD1 matching over 9 bases. Germline CDR1 reads SGHTA; CDR2 reads FQGNSA. The V and J ends lost 5 bases and 6 bases, in that order; junction bases with no gene match: 8. CDR3 length: 15 amino acids. CDR3 in DNA: TGTGCCAGCAGCCCCCAGGGGGACAGGGCCAATGAGCAGTTCTTC. Amino acids: CASSPQGDRANEQFF.